This T cell receptor beta chain was observed in a study of molecular identifiers for immune sequencing clone quantification. The CDR3 totals 12 residues. Looked up from germline, CDR1 is GTSNPN and CDR2 is SVGIG (reference sequence). V gave up 0 bases and J gave up 9 bases, with 9 bases separating them. MiXCR was run by TCRdb on the PCR reads, yielding one entry per CDR3 protein. The sample lists about 640,000 distinct CDR3 sequences, less than 20% occurring once. Naive CD8 T cell sorting was performed on the CD8+CD4-CCR7+CD45RA+ phenotype. The sample comprised naive CD8+ T cells from blood, with Jurkat cell RNA spiked in. Documented subset: FACS-sorted CD8+CD4-CCR7+CD45RA+ naive T cells. The genes are TRBV30 and TRBJ2-1; tentatively, D is TRBD2 (5 bases). The source of this sequence is a human donor in good health. Some libraries in this study had Jurkat cell RNA spiked in. CDR3 sequence reads: CAWSVGGGEQFF. DNA of the CDR3: TGTGCCTGGAGTGTAGGAGGAGGTGAGCAGTTCTTC.